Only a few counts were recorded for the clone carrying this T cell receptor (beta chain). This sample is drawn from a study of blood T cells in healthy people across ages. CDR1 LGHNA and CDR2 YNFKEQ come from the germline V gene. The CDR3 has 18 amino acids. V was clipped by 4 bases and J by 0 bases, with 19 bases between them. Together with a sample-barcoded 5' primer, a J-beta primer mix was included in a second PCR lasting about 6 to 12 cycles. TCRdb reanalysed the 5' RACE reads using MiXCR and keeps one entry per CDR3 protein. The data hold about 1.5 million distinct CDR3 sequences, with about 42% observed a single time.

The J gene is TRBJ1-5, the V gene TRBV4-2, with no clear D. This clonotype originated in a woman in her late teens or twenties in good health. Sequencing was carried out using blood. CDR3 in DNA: TGTGCCAGCAGCCGTGAGATCCAGCGGGGTTATAGCAATCAGCCCCAGCATTTT. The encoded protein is CASSREIQRGYSNQPQHF.